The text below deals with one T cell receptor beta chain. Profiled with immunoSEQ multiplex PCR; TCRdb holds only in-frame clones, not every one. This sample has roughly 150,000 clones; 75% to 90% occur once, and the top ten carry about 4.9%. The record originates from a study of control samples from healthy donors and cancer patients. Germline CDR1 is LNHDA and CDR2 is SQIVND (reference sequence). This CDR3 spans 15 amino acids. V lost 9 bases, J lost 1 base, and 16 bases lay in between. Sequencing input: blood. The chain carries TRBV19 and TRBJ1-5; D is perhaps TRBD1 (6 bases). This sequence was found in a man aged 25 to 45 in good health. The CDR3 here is CASVLEQGSNQPQHF. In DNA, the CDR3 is TGTGCCAGCGTATTGGAGCAGGGGAGCAATCAGCCCCAGCATTTT.